This TCR beta chain emerged from a study of T cell responses to AZD1222 COVID-19 vaccine. CDR3 length: 15 amino acids. J gave up 7 bases and V 3 bases, and 5 bases lay outside the gene matches. CDR1 is SGHRS and CDR2 is YFSETQ in the germline V gene. Sequencing was performed with immunoSEQ multiplex PCR; in TCRdb, only in-frame clones are kept and a portion is missing. This table has more than 150,000 clones, over 75% appearing once. The specimen comprised peripheral blood, sampled on day 0 of AZD1222 vaccination. V and J are TRBV5-1 and TRBJ2-1; 12 bases are a match to TRBD2. This clonotype was sampled from an adult in good health. Here the CDR3 reads CASSSRLAGGNEQFF. The DNA for the CDR3 is TGCGCCAGCAGCTCCCGCCTAGCGGGAGGGAATGAGCAGTTCTTC.